This T cell receptor beta chain was observed in a study of control samples from healthy donors and cancer patients. Clones were sequenced by immunoSEQ multiplex PCR, and TCRdb holds only the in-frame ones, with some missing. The sample lists 130,000 to 150,000 clones, about 94% occurring once. The CDR3 has 15 amino acids. CDR1 and CDR2 (germline): MNHNS, SASEGT. Trimming shortened V by 3 bases and J by 4 bases, and 13 bases separated the two germline ends. The sequenced material came from PBMCs. This sequence was found in a man aged 55 to 69 with colorectal cancer. The rearrangement links TRBV6-1 to TRBJ2-1; D is perhaps TRBD2 (6 bases). CDR3 nucleotide sequence: TGTGCCAGCAGTGATGAGGGGAGGAGGTACAATGAGCAGTTCTTC. This encodes CASSDEGRRYNEQFF.